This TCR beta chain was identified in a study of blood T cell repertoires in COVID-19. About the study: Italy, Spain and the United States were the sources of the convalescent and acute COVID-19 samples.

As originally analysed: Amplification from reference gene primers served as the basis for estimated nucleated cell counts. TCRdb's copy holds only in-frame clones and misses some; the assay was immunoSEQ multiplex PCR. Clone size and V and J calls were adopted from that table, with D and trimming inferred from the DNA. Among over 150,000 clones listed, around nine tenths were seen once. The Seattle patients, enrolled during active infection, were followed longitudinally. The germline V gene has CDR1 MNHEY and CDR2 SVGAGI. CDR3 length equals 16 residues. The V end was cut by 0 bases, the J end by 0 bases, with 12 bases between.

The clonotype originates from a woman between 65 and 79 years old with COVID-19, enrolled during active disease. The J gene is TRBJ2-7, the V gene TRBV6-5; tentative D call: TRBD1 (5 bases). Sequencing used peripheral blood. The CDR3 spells CASSYSAQGISYEQYF. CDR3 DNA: TGTGCCAGCAGTTACTCCGCCCAGGGTATCTCCTACGAGCAGTACTTC.